This note documents a single T cell receptor (beta chain) sequence. Its antigen is undetermined. V lost 1 base, J lost 1 base, and 20 bases lay in between. The CDR3 totals 19 residues. Germline V gene sequence: CDR1 SGHDN, CDR2 FVKESK. This record belongs to a study of PD-1 blockade in mismatch repair-deficient tumors. Study-level findings and limits: Rapid post-treatment expansion, then contraction, generally preceding radiologic response, marked tumor-resident clones.

Assay used: immunoSEQ multiplex PCR; TCRdb lists only in-frame clones, some missing. The sample holds about 120,000 clones, 88% seen once. Every patient had mismatch repair deficiency by PCR or immunohistochemistry. TCRs were sequenced from a few patients responding to pembrolizumab. The sample consisted of peripheral blood, taken 72 weeks after starting pembrolizumab. The sequence was collected from an adult with mismatch repair-deficient cancer. The chain joins TRBV14 to TRBJ2-1, with D perhaps matching TRBD2 (5 bases). CDR3 DNA sequence: TGTGCCAGCAGCCAAGGCGGGCCGAGTATGAGCTTGTCCTACAATGAGCAGTTCTTC. Translating it yields CASSQGGPSMSLSYNEQFF.